The rows below give T cell receptor beta chains drawn from one sample of a study of cytomegalovirus exposure and HLA in healthy donors. Generated by immunoSEQ multiplex PCR, the TCRdb table keeps only in-frame clones and is missing some. Of fewer than 150,000 clones in the sample, roughly 70% were seen once. Sequenced: PBMCs. The receptors were gathered from a man aged 35 to 55 in good health and CMV-seronegative. Each CDR3 is given with its conserved first and last residue. A D gene is named only where the DNA matches it firmly. Some rows have no size entry. The others give once, few or many, or a class for an expanded clone.

D gene: -; clone size: once; V gene: TRBV30; J gene: TRBJ2-3; CDR3 DNA: TGTGCCTGGAGTGCAGGGAAAGATACGCAGTATTTT; CDR3 protein: CAWSAGKDTQYF
D gene: -; clone size: -; V gene: TRBV4-1; J gene: TRBJ1-1; CDR3 DNA: TGCGCCAGCAGCCCCCGTCGGGGTTACACTGAAGCTTTCTTT; CDR3 protein: CASSPRRGYTEAFF
D gene: TRBD1; clone size: -; V gene: TRBV5-4; J gene: TRBJ1-1; CDR3 DNA: TGTGCCAGCAGCTTACTCTCGGGACAGGGGAACACTGAAGCTTTCTTT; CDR3 protein: CASSLLSGQGNTEAFF
D gene: TRBD1; clone size: -; V gene: TRBV9; J gene: TRBJ2-5; CDR3 DNA: TGTGCCAGCAGCTCCCGACAGGGGGGAATACAAGAGACCCAGTACTTC; CDR3 protein: CASSSRQGGIQETQYF
D gene: TRBD2; clone size: -; V gene: TRBV5-1; J gene: TRBJ2-7; CDR3 DNA: TGCGCCAGCAGTCCCGGGACTAGCCCCCACGAGCAGTACTTC; CDR3 protein: CASSPGTSPHEQYF
D gene: TRBD1; clone size: -; V gene: TRBV30; J gene: TRBJ2-5; CDR3 DNA: TGTGCCTTTCGACAGGGCGGAGAGACCCAGTACTTC; CDR3 protein: CAFRQGGETQYF
D gene: TRBD1; clone size: -; V gene: TRBV7-9; J gene: TRBJ2-7; CDR3 DNA: TGTGCCAGCAGCGCCGGGACAGGGGTTGGCGAGCAGTACTTC; CDR3 protein: CASSAGTGVGEQYF
D gene: TRBD2; clone size: -; V gene: TRBV9; J gene: TRBJ2-5; CDR3 DNA: TGTGCCAGCAGCGCCTTCGGAGCGGGAGGGGATGAGACCCAGTACTTC; CDR3 protein: CASSAFGAGGDETQYF
D gene: -; clone size: few; V gene: TRBV4-3; J gene: TRBJ1-1; CDR3 DNA: TGCGCCAGCAGCCAATTGCAGAGAGGATACACTGAAGCTTTCTTT; CDR3 protein: CASSQLQRGYTEAFF
D gene: -; clone size: -; V gene: TRBV4-3; J gene: TRBJ2-7; CDR3 DNA: TGCGCCAGCAGCTCGGGTCTGGCCTACGAGCAGTACTTC; CDR3 protein: CASSSGLAYEQYF
D gene: -; clone size: -; V gene: TRBV6-1; J gene: TRBJ1-1; CDR3 DNA: TGTGCCAGCAGTGAAGGGCAGGAAAACACTGAAGCTTTCTTT; CDR3 protein: CASSEGQENTEAFF
D gene: TRBD1; clone size: -; V gene: TRBV16; J gene: TRBJ1-2; CDR3 DNA: TGTGCCAGCAGCCTCAACAGGGGATTCTATGGCTACACCTTC; CDR3 protein: CASSLNRGFYGYTF
D gene: TRBD1; clone size: -; V gene: TRBV2; J gene: TRBJ2-7; CDR3 DNA: TGTGCCAGCAACCCCGGGACAGGGACATCTGGGCAGTACTTC; CDR3 protein: CASNPGTGTSGQYF
D gene: TRBD1; clone size: -; V gene: TRBV7-2; J gene: TRBJ2-7; CDR3 DNA: TGTGCCAGCAGCCCTACCGCCGGGACAGGGTTGTACGAGCAGTACTTC; CDR3 protein: CASSPTAGTGLYEQYF
D gene: TRBD1; clone size: -; V gene: TRBV7-9; J gene: TRBJ1-5; CDR3 DNA: TGTGCCAGCAGCCCTGACAGGGATCAGCCCCAGCATTTT; CDR3 protein: CASSPDRDQPQHF
D gene: TRBD1; clone size: -; V gene: TRBV4-3; J gene: TRBJ1-6; CDR3 DNA: TGCGCCAGCAGCCAAGGGACAGGGGGCTCGCCCCTCCACTTT; CDR3 protein: CASSQGTGGSPLHF
D gene: -; clone size: -; V gene: TRBV9; J gene: TRBJ2-1; CDR3 DNA: TGTGCCAGCAGCGACTTGAGTGGTGAGCAGTTCTTC; CDR3 protein: CASSDLSGEQFF
D gene: -; clone size: -; V gene: TRBV28; J gene: TRBJ2-1; CDR3 DNA: TGTGCCAGCAGTTCAGACAGGTACAATGAGCAGTTCTTC; CDR3 protein: CASSSDRYNEQFF
D gene: -; clone size: -; V gene: TRBV6-6; J gene: TRBJ1-5; CDR3 DNA: TGTGCCAGCACCCGCGGGGCAGATAGCAATCAGCCCCAGCATTTT; CDR3 protein: CASTRGADSNQPQHF
D gene: TRBD1; clone size: -; V gene: TRBV4-1; J gene: TRBJ1-2; CDR3 DNA: TGCGCCAGCAGCCAAGGTCCCCGTTCCAGGGGGCTTGGCTATGGCTACACCTTC; CDR3 protein: CASSQGPRSRGLGYGYTF
D gene: TRBD1; clone size: -; V gene: TRBV6-1; J gene: TRBJ1-6; CDR3 DNA: TGTGCCAGTAGAAGGGACAGGGATAATTCACCCCTCCACTTT; CDR3 protein: CASRRDRDNSPLHF
D gene: -; clone size: -; V gene: TRBV6-5; J gene: TRBJ1-1; CDR3 DNA: TGTGCCAGCAGGTTTGGGGGGTTGAACACTGAAGCTTTCTTT; CDR3 protein: CASRFGGLNTEAFF
D gene: -; clone size: few; V gene: TRBV7-9; J gene: TRBJ1-1; CDR3 DNA: TGTGCCAGCAGCCTCAGCACTGAAGCTTTCTTT; CDR3 protein: CASSLSTEAFF
D gene: -; clone size: -; V gene: TRBV4-2; J gene: TRBJ2-1; CDR3 DNA: TGTGCCAGCAGCCAAGAAGGGACTTACAATGAGCAGTTCTTC; CDR3 protein: CASSQEGTYNEQFF
D gene: -; clone size: -; V gene: TRBV4-1; J gene: TRBJ1-5; CDR3 DNA: TGCGCCAGCAGCCAAGATGCAGGGGCACTAGGGCAGCCCCAGCATTTT; CDR3 protein: CASSQDAGALGQPQHF
D gene: TRBD1; clone size: -; V gene: TRBV28; J gene: TRBJ1-5; CDR3 DNA: TGTGCCAGCAGTTTCTGGGACAGTAGTGGCAATCAGCCCCAGCATTTT; CDR3 protein: CASSFWDSSGNQPQHF
D gene: TRBD1; clone size: -; V gene: TRBV19; J gene: TRBJ2-7; CDR3 DNA: TGTGCCAGTAGTATAGGGGACAGCCTCTCCTACGAGCAGTACTTC; CDR3 protein: CASSIGDSLSYEQYF
D gene: -; clone size: -; V gene: TRBV6-5; J gene: TRBJ2-6; CDR3 DNA: TGTGCCAGCAGTTACTCGAGTACTGGGGCCAACGTCCTGACTTTC; CDR3 protein: CASSYSSTGANVLTF